Presented here are 22 T cell receptor beta chains from one specimen sequenced in a study of T cell responses to AZD1222 COVID-19 vaccine. Measured with immunoSEQ multiplex PCR; TCRdb has only the in-frame clones, and not every one. This sample has some 150,000 clones, with under 95% found just once. The sample in question was peripheral blood, obtained 28 days after the second AZD1222 dose. Every receptor here comes from an adult who received the AZD1222 COVID-19 vaccine.

The chain couples TRBV7-9 to TRBJ1-3; the D is unclear. Germline values: CDR1 SEHNR, CDR2 FQNEAQ (reference sequence). V shed 1 base and J shed 1 base, with 11 bases lying between them. The length of the CDR3 is 16 residues. This chain's CDR3 is CASSLERTVSGNTIYF. CDR3 coding DNA: TGTGCCAGCAGCTTAGAGCGGACGGTTTCTGGAAACACCATATATTTT.

The chain recombines TRBV29-1 with TRBJ1-2; D gene unclear. This CDR3 spans 17 amino acids. Germline CDR1 and CDR2: SQVTM and ANQGSEA. V lost 0 bases, J lost 4 bases, and 21 bases lay in between. As DNA, the CDR3 is TGCAGCGTTGAAGATCGAGGAGATATTCATCGGGGCTATGGCTACACCTTC. Translated: CSVEDRGDIHRGYGYTF. Full variable domain (rest looked up from reference TRBV29-1 and TRBJ1-2): SAVISQKPSRDICQRGTSLTIQCQVDSQVTMMFWYRQQPGQSLTLIATANQGSEATYESGFVIDKFPISRPNLTFSTLTVSNMSPEDSSIYLCSVEDRGDIHRGYGYTFGSGTRLTVV.

This clone appeared a single time. This sequence joins TRBV7-9 and TRBJ1-2; 8 bases match TRBD1. Trimming removed 5 bases from V and 5 bases from J; junction bases left unmatched: 4. CDR1 and CDR2 (germline): SEHNR, FQNEAQ (reference sequence). The CDR3 has 13 amino acids. The CDR3 here is CASSGTGGYGYTF. In DNA form, the CDR3 reads TGTGCCAGCAGCGGGACAGGAGGTTATGGCTACACCTTC.

This clone appeared once. The CDR3 reads CASSLGALGYYSGNTIYF. In DNA, the CDR3 is TGTGCCAGCAGCTTAGGTGCTTTAGGTTACTACTCTGGAAACACCATATATTTT. The chain recombines TRBV7-9 with TRBJ1-3, with no clear D. The CDR3 runs to 18 residues. Per the germline V gene, CDR1 is SEHNR and CDR2 is FQNEAQ (reference sequence). Trimming shortened V by 1 base and J by 0 bases, and 16 bases separated the two germline ends.

V gene TRBV5-5 combines with J gene TRBJ2-5; 7 nucleotides align to TRBD2. This CDR3 spans 14 amino acids. V lost 2 bases and J lost 2; bases outside the gene matches: 3. CDR1 SGHKS and CDR2 YYEKEE come from the germline V gene (reference sequence). The CDR3 nucleotides read TGTGCCAGCAGCTTCGGCGGGAGACAAGAGACCCAGTACTTC. Amino acid sequence: CASSFGGRQETQYF.

This rearrangement joins TRBV27 to TRBJ1-5; 8 positions agree with TRBD1. CDR1 MNHEY and CDR2 SMNVEV come from the germline V gene (reference sequence). There are 15 residues in the CDR3. The V gene end was trimmed by 5 bases and the J gene end by 2 bases; junction bases not matched to a gene: 5. The CDR3 DNA follows: TGTGCCAGCAGTAGCCAGGGGGCCGGCAATCAGCCCCAGCATTTT. Encoded protein: CASSSQGAGNQPQHF.

V is TRBV6-6 and J is TRBJ1-1, with TRBD1 matching 11 bases. With V trimmed by 3 bases and J by 8 bases, 5 bases remained unmatched. The germline V gene encodes CDR1 MNHNY and CDR2 SVGAGI (reference sequence). This CDR3 is 14 amino acids long. CDR3 residues: CASSYFGTGGEAFF. The CDR3 DNA reads TGTGCCAGCAGTTATTTTGGGACAGGGGGGGAAGCTTTCTTT.

The V gene is TRBV5-1, the J gene TRBJ2-7, with D tentatively TRBD2 (6 bases). CDR1 is SGHRS and CDR2 is YFSETQ in the germline V gene. The V end was cut by 3 bases, the J end by 3 bases, with 10 bases between. The CDR3 is 13 amino acids. CDR3 residues: CASSSGRGYEQYF. CDR3 in DNA: TGCGCCAGCAGCTCCGGGCGGGGCTACGAGCAGTACTTC.

The V call is TRBV5-6, the J call TRBJ1-1, with a possible D match to TRBD1 (6 bases). Germline V CDR1 and CDR2: SGHDT, YYEEEE. V shed 4 bases and J shed 7 bases, with 17 bases lying between them. CDR3 length: 14 amino acids. CDR3 loop: CASSQTGFVYEAFF. CDR3 in DNA: TGTGCCAGCAGCCAAACAGGGTTTGTATATGAAGCTTTCTTT.

The chain combines TRBV19 with TRBJ2-1, with 9 bases matching TRBD1. Looked up from germline, CDR1 is LNHDA and CDR2 is SQIVND (reference sequence). The CDR3 is 18 amino acids. The J segment lost 1 base and the V segment lost 10 bases, leaving 17 bases of the junction unmatched. CDR3 loop: CATTTGGIPGHSYNEQFF. The CDR3 coding sequence is TGTGCCACTACCACAGGGGGCATTCCGGGCCATTCCTACAATGAGCAGTTCTTC.

V is TRBV2 and J is TRBJ1-4; D might be TRBD1 (5 bases). CDR1 SNHLY and CDR2 FYNNEI come from the germline V gene. The germline V and J ends were trimmed by 5 bases and 0 bases, with 13 bases remaining between them. This CDR3 contains 16 residues. The CDR3 nucleotides read TGTGCCAGCAGTTTAGGTCGGGGACCAACTAATGAAAAACTGTTTTTT. Encoded protein: CASSLGRGPTNEKLFF.

The V call is TRBV4-1, the J call TRBJ2-3; D remains unclear. V lost 3 bases, J lost 5 bases, and 15 bases lay in between. The CDR3 is 15 amino acids. CDR1 is MGHRA, CDR2 YSYEKL, per germline. The CDR3, as DNA: TGCGCCAGCAGCCAGTCAGACTGGGCGCGAGATACGCAGTATTTT. The encoded protein is CASSQSDWARDTQYF.

The chain is built from TRBV5-1 and TRBJ1-2; 8 bases are shared with TRBD1. V was clipped by 4 bases and J by 6 bases; unmatched bases: 8. CDR3 length: 14 amino acids. Per germline, CDR1 SGHRS and CDR2 YFSETQ. The CDR3 DNA reads as TGCGCCAGCAGCACAGGACAGGGCAACAATGGCTACACCTTC. Its translation: CASSTGQGNNGYTF.

The rearrangement joins TRBV9 to TRBJ2-3, with TRBD2 as a possible D gene (6 bases). The CDR3 is 15 amino acids. The germline V gene has CDR1 SGDLS and CDR2 YYNGEE. V lost 0 bases and J lost 3, with 11 bases in between. DNA of the CDR3: TGTGCCAGCAGCGTAGCCCGGAGGGCAACAGATACGCAGTATTTT. It is translated as CASSVARRATDTQYF.

The rearrangement joins TRBV3-1 (or the pseudogene TRBV3-2) to TRBJ1-2; TRBD1 is a possible D gene (6 bases). V lost 2 bases and J 3 bases, leaving 7 bases between the germline ends. This CDR3 is 13 amino acids long. The germline V gene has CDR1 LGHDT and CDR2 YNNKEL (reference sequence). This CDR3 is CASSQSGDYGYTF. The DNA of the CDR3 is TGTGCCAGCAGCCAATCAGGGGACTATGGCTACACCTTC.

This chain joins TRBV2 and TRBJ1-1, with 7 bases matching TRBD1. This CDR3 spans 13 amino acids. CDR1 is SNHLY and CDR2 is FYNNEI in the germline V gene. The J segment lost 6 bases and the V segment lost 4 bases, leaving 5 bases of the junction unmatched. The CDR3 region is CASSVRGGPEAFF. CDR3 DNA sequence: TGTGCCAGCAGTGTCAGGGGGGGGCCTGAAGCTTTCTTT.

V is TRBV5-4 and J is TRBJ2-2; no firm D call. Germline assignment: CDR1 SGHNT and CDR2 YYREEE (reference sequence). CDR3 length equals 12 residues. V lost 0 bases and J lost 6, with 3 bases in between. CDR3 DNA: TGTGCCAGCAGCTTGGCCGCCGGGGAGCTGTTTTTT. Encoded protein: CASSLAAGELFF.

The gene calls are TRBV4-2 and TRBJ1-3; no definite D call. CDR1 and CDR2 (germline): LGHNA, YNFKEQ. V was cut by 4 bases and J by 0 bases, with 10 bases left in between. The length of the CDR3 is 15 residues. In DNA form, the CDR3 reads TGTGCCAGCAGCCCGGAAGGGAGCTCTGGAAACACCATATATTTT. Protein product: CASSPEGSSGNTIYF.

J is TRBJ2-3 and V is TRBV7-9; D perhaps matches TRBD1 (6 bases). Trimming stripped 5 bases from V and 3 bases from J, with 15 bases between. This CDR3 is 15 amino acids long. Germline values: CDR1 SEHNR, CDR2 FQNEAQ (reference sequence). The DNA for the CDR3 is TGTGCCAGCAGCACCGGGACACTGCGTACAGATACGCAGTATTTT. It is translated as CASSTGTLRTDTQYF.

The chain joins TRBV7-8 to TRBJ1-5, with a tentative D call TRBD1 (5 bases). V was cut by 5 bases and J by 6 bases, with 8 bases left in between. CDR3 length equals 12 residues. Germline V lookup: CDR1 SGHVS, CDR2 FQNEAQ. CDR3 region: CASSLTGQPQHF. The CDR3 DNA sequence: TGTGCCAGCAGCCTAACAGGTCAGCCCCAGCATTTT.

V gene TRBV9 combines with J gene TRBJ2-2; D assignment may be TRBD1 or TRBD2 (5 bases each). Germline CDR1 is SGDLS and CDR2 is YYNGEE. This CDR3 is built from 14 residues. Trimming pared 4 bases from V and 7 bases from J, leaving 14 bases between. Here the CDR3 reads CASSLGTYGGELFF. For the CDR3, the DNA is TGTGCCAGCAGCTTGGGGACCTACGGCGGGGAGCTGTTTTTT.

This chain uses TRBV2 with TRBJ1-6; D remains unclear. The CDR3 length is 12 residues. CDR1 is SNHLY and CDR2 is FYNNEI in the germline V gene. Trimming left V 7 bases short and J 13 bases short, with 14 bases between. CDR3: CASTETYFPLHF. CDR3 DNA sequence: TGTGCCAGCACCGAAACATATTTCCCCCTCCACTTT.